This TCR beta chain stems from a study of graft-versus-host responses after intestinal transplantation. Study overall: Recipients were given multivisceral, liver-intestinal, or isolated intestinal transplants. Anti-thymocyte globulin induction preceded approximately three years of tacrolimus and steroid maintenance in all recipients.

Turning to this clone: Its matching antigen is unknown.

Study conclusions and caveats: Early declines in HvG clones that occurred post-transplant were associated with peak circulating GvH clone levels. The marrow of recipients harbored GvH clones, and ileum or blood showed some of them first.

This CDR3 has 18 residues. Germline CDR1 and CDR2: SGHKS and YYEKEE (reference sequence). J lost 1 base, V lost 4 bases, and 6 bases had no gene match. Clones were sequenced by immunoSEQ multiplex PCR, and TCRdb holds only the in-frame ones, with some missing. The sample consists of under 9,000 clones, about 74% of them appearing once. Processing was applied to graft tissue in order to liberate intraepithelial and lamina propria lymphocytes. The chain uses TRBV5-5 and TRBJ2-6; 12 bases agree with TRBD2. The receptor was isolated from a human patient who received an intestinal transplant, so some T cells may come from the graft donor. The material was ileum tissue, obtained about 70 weeks after intestinal transplant. The DNA of the CDR3 is TGTGCCAGCAGCGCCGGACTAGCGGGGTATTCTGGGGCCAACGTCCTGACTTTC. Translating gives CASSAGLAGYSGANVLTF.